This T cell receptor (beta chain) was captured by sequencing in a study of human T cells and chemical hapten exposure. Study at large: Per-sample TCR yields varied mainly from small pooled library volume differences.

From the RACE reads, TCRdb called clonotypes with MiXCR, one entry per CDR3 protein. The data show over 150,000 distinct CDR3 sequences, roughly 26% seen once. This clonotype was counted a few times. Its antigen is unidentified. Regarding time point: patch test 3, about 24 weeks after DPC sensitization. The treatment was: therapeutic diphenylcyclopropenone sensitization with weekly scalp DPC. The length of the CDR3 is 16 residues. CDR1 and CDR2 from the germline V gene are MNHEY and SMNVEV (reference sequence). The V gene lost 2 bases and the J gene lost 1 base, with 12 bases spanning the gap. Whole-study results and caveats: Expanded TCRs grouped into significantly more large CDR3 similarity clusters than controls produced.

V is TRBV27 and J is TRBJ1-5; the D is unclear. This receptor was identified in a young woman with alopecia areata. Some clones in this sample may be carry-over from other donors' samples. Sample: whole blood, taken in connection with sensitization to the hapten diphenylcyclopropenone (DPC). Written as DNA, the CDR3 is TGTGCCAGCAGTTTAAAATGGGGTCTGAGCAATCAGCCCCAGCATTTT. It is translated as CASSLKWGLSNQPQHF.